A single sample gave rise to the 7 T cell receptor beta chains below, sequenced in a study of blood T cell repertoires in COVID-19. Libraries were prepared by immunoSEQ multiplex PCR; TCRdb keeps only in-frame clonotypes and omits some of them. Here the sample spans fewer than 350,000 clones, over 75% being singletons. Sequenced input: peripheral blood. The receptor source for this set is a young man with active or convalescent COVID-19.

The V call is TRBV10-2, the J call TRBJ1-2; D is perhaps TRBD1 (5 bases). This CDR3 is 14 amino acids long. The germline gives CDR1 WSHSY, CDR2 SAAADI. The V gene lost 6 bases and the J gene lost 4 bases, with 15 bases spanning the gap. The CDR3 reads CASSETGSLYGYTF. The CDR3 region has the DNA TGCGCCAGCAGCGAAACAGGATCTCTCTATGGCTACACCTTC.

V and J are TRBV16 and TRBJ1-5, with a tentative D call TRBD1 (6 bases). The CDR3 runs 15 residues. Germline values: CDR1 KGHSY, CDR2 FQNENV. Trimming shortened V by 1 base and J by 11 bases, and 18 bases separated the two germline ends. CDR3 residues: CASSQYSGQGLTQHF. CDR3 bases: TGTGCCAGCAGCCAATATTCGGGACAAGGTTTGACCCAGCATTTT.

The rearrangement joins TRBV3-1 (or the pseudogene TRBV3-2) to TRBJ1-2; D is unclear. Germline V lookup: CDR1 LGHDT, CDR2 YNNKEL (reference sequence). CDR3 length: 15 residues. V was pared by 3 bases and J by 0 bases, with 11 bases between. The CDR3 loop is CASSQTGAANYGYTF. The DNA for the CDR3 is TGTGCCAGCAGCCAGACGGGAGCAGCTAACTATGGCTACACCTTC.

This chain uses TRBV10-1 with TRBJ2-1, with D perhaps TRBD2 (5 bases). Germline loops: CDR1 WNHNN, CDR2 SYGVQD (reference sequence). Trimming stripped 10 bases from V and 0 bases from J, with 16 bases between. This CDR3 has 15 amino acids. CDR3 nucleotide sequence: TGCGCCACTAAGACGGACTTGAGCTCCTACAATGAGCAGTTCTTC. Its translation: CATKTDLSSYNEQFF.

This clone was seen only once. The V gene is TRBV6-1, the J gene TRBJ2-3, with 7 bases aligning to TRBD2. Germline lookup yields CDR1 MNHNS and CDR2 SASEGT. The CDR3 consists of 14 residues. V shed 2 bases, J shed 4 bases, and the junction held 3 bases outside the gene matches. The CDR3 nucleotides are TGTGCCAGCAGTGAATTGGGGGGGGCAGATACGCAGTATTTT. Its protein is CASSELGGADTQYF.

J is TRBJ2-1 and V is TRBV7-2; D is perhaps TRBD2 (8 bases). V was clipped by 5 bases and J by 1 base, with 18 bases between them. CDR3 size: 17 residues. Germline V lookup: CDR1 SGHTA, CDR2 FQGNSA. The CDR3 is CASSPGGAGVSYNEQFF. The CDR3 DNA sequence: TGTGCCAGCAGCCCAGGGGGAGCGGGGGTTTCCTACAATGAGCAGTTCTTC. The full variable domain, completed using reference TRBV7-2 and TRBJ2-1, is GAGVSQSPSNKVTEKGKDVELRCDPISGHTALYWYRQSLGQGLEFLIYFQGNSAPDKSGLPSDRFSAERTGGSVSTLTIQRTQQEDSAVYLCASSPGGAGVSYNEQFFGPGTRLTVL.

Note on this clone: The sample holds other DNA sequences that translate to the same CDR3. The chain carries TRBV9 and TRBJ2-1; D not certain. CDR1 and CDR2 (germline): SGDLS, YYNGEE. The CDR3 covers 12 residues. Trimming left V 0 bases short and J 6 bases short, with 4 bases between. The CDR3 reads CASSVAGNEQFF. The CDR3 region has the DNA TGTGCCAGCAGCGTAGCGGGCAATGAGCAGTTCTTC.